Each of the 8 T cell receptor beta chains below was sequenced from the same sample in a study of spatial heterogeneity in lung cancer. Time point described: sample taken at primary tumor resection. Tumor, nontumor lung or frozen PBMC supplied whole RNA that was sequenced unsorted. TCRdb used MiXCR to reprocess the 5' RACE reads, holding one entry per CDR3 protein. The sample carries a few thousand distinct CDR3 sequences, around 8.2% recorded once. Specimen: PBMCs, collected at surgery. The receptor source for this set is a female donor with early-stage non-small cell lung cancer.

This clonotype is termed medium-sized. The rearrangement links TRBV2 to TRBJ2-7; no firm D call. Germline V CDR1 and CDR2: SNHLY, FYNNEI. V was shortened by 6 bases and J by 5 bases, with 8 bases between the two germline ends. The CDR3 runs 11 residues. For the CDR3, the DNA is TGTGCCAGCAGCCCGTACAACGAGCAGTACTTC. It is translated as CASSPYNEQYF.

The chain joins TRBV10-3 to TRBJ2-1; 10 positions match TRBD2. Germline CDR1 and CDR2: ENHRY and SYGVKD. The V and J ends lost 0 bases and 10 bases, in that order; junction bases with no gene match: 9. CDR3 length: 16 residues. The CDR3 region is CAISESGLAGAEEQFF. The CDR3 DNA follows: TGTGCCATCAGTGAGTCTGGGCTAGCGGGAGCAGAAGAGCAGTTCTTC.

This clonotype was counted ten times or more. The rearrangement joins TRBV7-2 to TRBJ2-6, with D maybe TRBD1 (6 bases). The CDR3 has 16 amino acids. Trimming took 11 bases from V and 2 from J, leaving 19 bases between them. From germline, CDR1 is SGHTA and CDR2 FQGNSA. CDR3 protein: CAGGRGFSTGANVLTF. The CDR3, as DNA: TGTGCCGGGGGAAGGGGGTTCTCTACTGGGGCCAACGTCCTGACTTTC.

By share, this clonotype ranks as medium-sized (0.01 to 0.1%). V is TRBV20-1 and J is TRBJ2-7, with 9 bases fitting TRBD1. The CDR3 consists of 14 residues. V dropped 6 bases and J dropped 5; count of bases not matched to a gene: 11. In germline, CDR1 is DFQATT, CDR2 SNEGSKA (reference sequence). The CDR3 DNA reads TGCAGTGCCGGGACCGGGACAGGGATCAACGAGCAGTACTTC. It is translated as CSAGTGTGINEQYF.

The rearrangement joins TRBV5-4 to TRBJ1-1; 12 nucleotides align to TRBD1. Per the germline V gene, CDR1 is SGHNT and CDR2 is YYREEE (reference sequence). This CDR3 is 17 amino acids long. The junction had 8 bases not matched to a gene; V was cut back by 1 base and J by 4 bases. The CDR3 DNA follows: TGTGCCAGCAGCTTGTGGGGGACAGGGGGCACGGGCACTGAAGCTTTCTTT. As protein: CASSLWGTGGTGTEAFF.

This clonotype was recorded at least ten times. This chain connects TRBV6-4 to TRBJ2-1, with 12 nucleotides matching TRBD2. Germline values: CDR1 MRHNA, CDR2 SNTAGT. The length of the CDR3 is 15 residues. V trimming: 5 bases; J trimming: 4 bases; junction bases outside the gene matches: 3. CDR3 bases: TGTGCCAGCAGTTCGACTAGCGGGGGTTACAATGAGCAGTTCTTC. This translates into CASSSTSGGYNEQFF.

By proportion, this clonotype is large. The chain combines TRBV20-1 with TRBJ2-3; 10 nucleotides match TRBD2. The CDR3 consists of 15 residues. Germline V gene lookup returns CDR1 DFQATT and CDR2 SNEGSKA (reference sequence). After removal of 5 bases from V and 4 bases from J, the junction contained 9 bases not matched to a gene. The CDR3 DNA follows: TGCAGTGCTCGGAACCGACTAGCGGGTGCAGATACGCAGTATTTT. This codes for CSARNRLAGADTQYF.

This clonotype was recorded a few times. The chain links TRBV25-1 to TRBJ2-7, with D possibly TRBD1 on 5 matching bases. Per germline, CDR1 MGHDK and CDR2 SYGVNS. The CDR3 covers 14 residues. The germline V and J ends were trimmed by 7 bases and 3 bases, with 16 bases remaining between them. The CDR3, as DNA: TGTGCCAGCACCTCCACCGGGCAGGGCTACGAGCAGTACTTC. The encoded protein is CASTSTGQGYEQYF.